A single T cell receptor (beta chain) is shown here with its context. The antigen is undetermined. This specimen comes from a study of graft-versus-host responses after intestinal transplantation. Study-wide context: Every recipient had anti-thymocyte globulin induction and three to four years of tacrolimus plus steroids. Study outcomes and limitations: Early post-transplant HvG declines were associated with peak circulating GvH clone levels.

Sequenced by immunoSEQ multiplex PCR; TCRdb stores in-frame clones only, minus some. The repertoire holds under 100,000 clones, with around 90% as singletons. The source was unstimulated CD8+ T cells sorted from spleen or lymph node cells, collected before transplant. This clonotype was obtained from a human donor who was the organ donor for an intestinal transplant.

Written as DNA, the CDR3 is TGTGCCAGCAGCAGACAGGGTGACTTTGCGTACGAGCAGTACTTC. This translates into CASSRQGDFAYEQYF. V and J are TRBV6-1 and TRBJ2-7, with 7 positions matching TRBD1. V lost 6 bases to trimming and J lost 4 bases; unmatched junction nucleotides: 12. The CDR3 contains 15 residues. CDR1 and CDR2 (germline): MNHNS, SASEGT.